This entry is about one TCR beta chain. Its antigen remains unidentified. The data were produced by immunoSEQ multiplex PCR, yet TCRdb's version contains in-frame clones alone and is incomplete. The sample carries about 39,000 clones, roughly 96% recorded once. These data belong to a study of graft-versus-host responses after intestinal transplantation. Background on the study: Among the recipients, transplants were multivisceral, liver-intestinal, or isolated intestinal. Recipients uniformly received anti-thymocyte globulin induction, followed by tacrolimus and steroids for about 3 years.

The CDR3 runs to 20 residues. Germline CDR1 reads LGHNA; CDR2 reads YSLEER. The V and J ends lost 2 bases and 0 bases, in that order; junction bases with no gene match: 12. Study observations and caveats: Individuals who had graft-donor T cell macrochimerism had allografts that showed high graft-versus-host to host-versus-graft clonal ratios. Among recipient marrow samples, GvH clones were found; some appeared first in ileum or blood.

The chain recombines TRBV4-3 with TRBJ2-6; the match to TRBD2 covers 8 bases. The sequence came from a human donor who was the organ donor for an intestinal transplant. The starting material was unstimulated CD8+ T cells sorted from spleen or lymph node cells, obtained before transplant. Here the CDR3 DNA reads TGCGCCAGCAGCCAAAGACCGGGAGGGGGGGAACGCTCTGGGGCCAACGTCCTGACTTTC. Protein sequence: CASSQRPGGGERSGANVLTF.